One sample yielded the 16 T cell receptor beta chains listed below, sequenced in a study of graft-versus-host responses after intestinal transplantation. Antigens for these TCRs are unknown. This table comes from immunoSEQ multiplex PCR, and its TCRdb copy is limited to in-frame clones, with some not included. The repertoire includes 100,000 or so clones, roughly 91% of them detected once, and approximately 0.18% sits in the top ten. Source: unstimulated CD4+ T cells sorted from spleen or lymph node cells, taken before transplant. The receptor source for this set is a human donor who was the organ donor for an intestinal transplant.

The chain links TRBV27 to TRBJ1-5; TRBD1 is a possible D gene (5 bases). Germline assignment: CDR1 MNHEY and CDR2 SMNVEV (reference sequence). With 7 bases removed from V and 3 bases from J, the gap between germline ends came to 10 bases. The CDR3 is 13 residues long. The CDR3, as DNA: TGTGCCAGCATGGGGGGGACCAATCAGCCCCAGCATTTT. It yields the protein CASMGGTNQPQHF.

This chain connects TRBV29-1 to TRBJ1-1; TRBD1 is a possible D gene (6 bases). V gave up 4 bases and J gave up 4 bases, with 13 bases separating them. This CDR3 spans 13 amino acids. From germline, CDR1 is SQVTM and CDR2 ANQGSEA. The CDR3 region is CSVGGGQGTEAFF. The CDR3 DNA reads as TGCAGCGTTGGCGGGGGGCAGGGCACTGAAGCTTTCTTT.

The chain uses TRBV4-3 and TRBJ2-1; 7 nucleotides match TRBD2. The CDR3 is made up of 16 amino acids. J lost 4 bases, V lost 0 bases, and 6 bases had no gene match. CDR1 is LGHNA and CDR2 is YSLEER in the germline V gene. This chain's CDR3 is CASSQDSQRGYNEQFF. Here the CDR3 DNA reads TGCGCCAGCAGCCAAGATTCCCAGCGGGGTTACAATGAGCAGTTCTTC.

This chain links TRBV5-1 with TRBJ1-1; no definite D call. CDR3 length: 12 residues. The V and J ends lost 3 bases and 4 bases respectively, with 7 bases between them. Germline-derived CDR1 and CDR2 are SGHRS and YFSETQ. CDR3 sequence reads: CASSWEGTEAFF. DNA of the CDR3: TGCGCCAGCAGCTGGGAGGGCACTGAAGCTTTCTTT.

This chain joins TRBV28 and TRBJ2-1; TRBD2 matches at 16 bases. Germline CDR1 is MDHEN and CDR2 is SYDVKM. V was clipped by 5 bases and J by 11 bases; unmatched bases: 9. This CDR3 contains 16 residues. In DNA form, the CDR3 reads TGTGCCAGCAGTCCCCAGGGACTAGCGGGGGGGCCTAAGCAGTTCTTC. This codes for CASSPQGLAGGPKQFF. The full variable domain, rest sourced from reference TRBV28 and TRBJ2-1, is DVKVTQSSRYLVKRTGEKVFLECVQDMDHENMFWYRQDPGLGLRLIYFSYDVKMKEKGDIPEGYSVSREKKERFSLILESASTNQTSMYLCASSPQGLAGGPKQFFGPGTRLTVL.

The CDR3 DNA is TGCGCCAGCAGCCGAGGGCAGACAGGGGTGAACACTGAAGCTTTCTTT. Residues: CASSRGQTGVNTEAFF. The chain employs TRBV5-1 and TRBJ1-1; 8 bases fit TRBD1. Germline values: CDR1 SGHRS, CDR2 YFSETQ. The junction had 8 bases not matched to a gene; V was cut back by 4 bases and J by 0 bases. This CDR3 is built from 16 residues.

Details on this clone: Within the sample, other DNA sequences also encode this same CDR3. This chain uses TRBV4-2 with TRBJ2-3; TRBD2 matches 10 bases. The V segment lost 1 base and the J segment 5 bases; nucleotides outside the gene matches: 6. CDR1 LGHNA and CDR2 YNFKEQ come from the germline V gene. CDR3 length: 16 amino acids. CDR3 in DNA: TGTGCCAGCAGCCAAGGCGAGCGGGGGGGGAGAGATACGCAGTATTTT. Translated, it gives CASSQGERGGRDTQYF.

V gene TRBV28 combines with J gene TRBJ1-4; TRBD1 matches 7 bases. Trimming at V came to 0 bases and at J to 5 bases, leaving 9 bases not matched to a gene. CDR3 length equals 17 residues. CDR1 and CDR2 from the germline V gene are MDHEN and SYDVKM. Here the CDR3 DNA reads TGTGCCAGCAGTTTATGGAGTAGAGGGGGCAAGAATGAAAAACTGTTTTTT. The encoded protein is CASSLWSRGGKNEKLFF.

The chain joins TRBV7-6 to TRBJ2-5, with 8 positions matching TRBD1. The CDR3 sequence is 14 residues long. CDR1 is SGHVS and CDR2 is FNYEAQ in the germline V gene. V was pared by 1 base and J by 3 bases, with 1 base of the junction left unmatched. CDR3 sequence: CASSLGTGKETQYF. Here the CDR3 DNA reads TGTGCCAGCAGCTTAGGGACAGGGAAAGAGACCCAGTACTTC.

The V call is TRBV5-4, the J call TRBJ1-1, with D perhaps matching TRBD1 (5 bases). The CDR3 loop spans 14 amino acids. V was pared by 3 bases and J by 4 bases, with 13 bases between. The germline gives CDR1 SGHNT, CDR2 YYREEE (reference sequence). CDR3 DNA: TGTGCCAGCAGCTGGGGGGGGGATGGCACTGAAGCTTTCTTT. It encodes CASSWGGDGTEAFF.

This chain's CDR3 is CASSGGRTDTQYF. The CDR3 nucleotides read TGTGCCAGCAGCGGCGGCCGCACAGATACGCAGTATTTT. This chain connects TRBV9 to TRBJ2-3; unclear D gene. Germline V lookup: CDR1 SGDLS, CDR2 YYNGEE. V was pared by 3 bases and J by 1 base, with 6 bases between. CDR3 size: 13 residues.

The chain combines TRBV7-9 with TRBJ2-7, with a tentative D call TRBD1 (6 bases). CDR3 length equals 13 residues. V was clipped by 3 bases and J by 3 bases, with 9 bases between them. CDR1 is SEHNR, CDR2 FQNEAQ, per germline (reference sequence). CDR3 bases: TGTGCCAGCAGCTTCGAAGGGGGCTACGAGCAGTACTTC. It translates to CASSFEGGYEQYF.

The chain recombines TRBV28 with TRBJ1-5, with TRBD1 matching over 8 bases. This CDR3 is 16 amino acids long. J was trimmed by 3 bases and V by 4 bases; bases with no gene match: 8. Germline V gene lookup returns CDR1 MDHEN and CDR2 SYDVKM. The CDR3 region has the DNA TGTGCCAGCAGTTCTCAAAGGACAGGGTACAATCAGCCCCAGCATTTT. It is translated as CASSSQRTGYNQPQHF.

The J gene is TRBJ1-3, the V gene TRBV9, with no clear D. CDR3 size: 16 residues. Trimming took 4 bases from V and 0 from J, leaving 14 bases between them. Germline V gene data show CDR1 as SGDLS and CDR2 as YYNGEE. This CDR3 is CASSPGVGSSGNTIYF. For the CDR3, the DNA is TGTGCCAGCAGCCCCGGGGTAGGGAGCTCTGGAAACACCATATATTTT.

The rearrangement links TRBV9 to TRBJ1-1; D ambiguous. Germline V lookup: CDR1 SGDLS, CDR2 YYNGEE. V lost 0 bases to trimming and J lost 1 base, with 4 bases between them. The CDR3 runs 13 residues. CDR3 DNA: TGTGCCAGCAGCGTAGTCCAGAACACTGAAGCTTTCTTT. It encodes CASSVVQNTEAFF.

The chain recombines TRBV7-2 with TRBJ2-7, with D possibly matching TRBD2 (6 bases). The germline CDR1 and CDR2 sequences are SGHTA and FQGNSA. V shed 4 bases and J shed 7 bases, with 11 bases lying between them. CDR3 length equals 12 residues. The CDR3 is CASSSGGVEQYF. DNA for the CDR3: TGTGCCAGCAGCTCCGGGGGAGTGGAGCAGTACTTC.